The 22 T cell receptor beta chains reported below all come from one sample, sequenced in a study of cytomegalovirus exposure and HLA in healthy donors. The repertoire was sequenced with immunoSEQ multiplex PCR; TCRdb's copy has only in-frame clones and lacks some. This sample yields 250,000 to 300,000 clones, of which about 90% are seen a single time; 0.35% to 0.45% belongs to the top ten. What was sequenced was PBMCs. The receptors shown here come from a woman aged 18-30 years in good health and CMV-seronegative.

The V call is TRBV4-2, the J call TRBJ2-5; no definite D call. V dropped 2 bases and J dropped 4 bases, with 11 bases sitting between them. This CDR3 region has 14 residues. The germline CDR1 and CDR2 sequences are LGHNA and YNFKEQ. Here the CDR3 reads CASSQLDVTETQYF. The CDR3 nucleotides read TGTGCCAGCAGCCAACTAGATGTTACAGAGACCCAGTACTTC.

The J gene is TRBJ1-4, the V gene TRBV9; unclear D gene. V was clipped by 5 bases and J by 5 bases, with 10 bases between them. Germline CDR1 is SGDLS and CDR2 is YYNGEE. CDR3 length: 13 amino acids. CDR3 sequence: CASRRYPNEKLFF. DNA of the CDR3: TGTGCCAGCAGGCGGTATCCGAATGAAAAACTGTTTTTT.

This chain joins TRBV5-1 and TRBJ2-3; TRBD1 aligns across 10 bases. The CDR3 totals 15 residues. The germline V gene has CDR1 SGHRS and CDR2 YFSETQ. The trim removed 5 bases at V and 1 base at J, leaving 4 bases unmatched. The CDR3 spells CASSRGQGGTDTQYF. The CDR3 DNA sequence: TGCGCCAGCAGTCGAGGACAGGGGGGCACAGATACGCAGTATTTT. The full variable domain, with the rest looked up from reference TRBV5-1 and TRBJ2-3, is KAGVTQTPRYLIKTRGQQVTLSCSPISGHRSVSWYQQTPGQGLQFLFEYFSETQRNKGNFPGRFSGRQFSNSRSEMNVSTLELGDSALYLCASSRGQGGTDTQYFGPGTRLTVL.

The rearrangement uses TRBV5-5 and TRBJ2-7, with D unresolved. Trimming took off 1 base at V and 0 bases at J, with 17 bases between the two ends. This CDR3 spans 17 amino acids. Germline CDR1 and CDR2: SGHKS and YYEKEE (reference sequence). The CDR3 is CASSLRHTEIYSYEQYF. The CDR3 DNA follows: TGTGCCAGCAGCTTGCGCCATACAGAAATTTACTCCTACGAGCAGTACTTC. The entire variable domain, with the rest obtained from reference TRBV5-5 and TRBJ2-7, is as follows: DAGVTQSPTHLIKTRGQQVTLRCSPISGHKSVSWYQQVLGQGPQFIFQYYEKEERGRGNFPDRFSARQFPNYSSELNVNALLLGDSALYLCASSLRHTEIYSYEQYFGPGTRLTVT.

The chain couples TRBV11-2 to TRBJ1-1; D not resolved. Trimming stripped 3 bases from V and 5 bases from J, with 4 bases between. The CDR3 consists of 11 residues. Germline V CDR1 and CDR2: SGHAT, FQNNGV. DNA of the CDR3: TGTGCCAGCAGCTTCTATACTGAAGCTTTCTTT. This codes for CASSFYTEAFF.

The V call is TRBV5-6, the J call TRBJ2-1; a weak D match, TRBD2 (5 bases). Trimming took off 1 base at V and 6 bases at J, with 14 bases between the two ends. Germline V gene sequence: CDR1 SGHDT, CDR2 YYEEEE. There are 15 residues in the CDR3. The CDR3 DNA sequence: TGTGCCAGCAGCTTGCTTGTTCGCGGGCGCAATGAGCAGTTCTTC. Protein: CASSLLVRGRNEQFF.

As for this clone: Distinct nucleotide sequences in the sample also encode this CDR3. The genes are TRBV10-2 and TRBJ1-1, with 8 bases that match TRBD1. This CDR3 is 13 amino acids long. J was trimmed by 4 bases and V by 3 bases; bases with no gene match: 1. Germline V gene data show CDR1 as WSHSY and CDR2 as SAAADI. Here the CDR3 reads CASSEQGGTEAFF. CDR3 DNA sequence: TGCGCCAGCAGTGAACAGGGGGGCACTGAAGCTTTCTTT.

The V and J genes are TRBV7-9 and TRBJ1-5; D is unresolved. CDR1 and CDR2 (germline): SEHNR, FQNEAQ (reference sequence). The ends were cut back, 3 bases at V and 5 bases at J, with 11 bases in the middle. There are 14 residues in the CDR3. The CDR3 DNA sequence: TGTGCCAGCAGCTTGGAGGGAAGGTATCAGCCCCAGCATTTT. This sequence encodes CASSLEGRYQPQHF.

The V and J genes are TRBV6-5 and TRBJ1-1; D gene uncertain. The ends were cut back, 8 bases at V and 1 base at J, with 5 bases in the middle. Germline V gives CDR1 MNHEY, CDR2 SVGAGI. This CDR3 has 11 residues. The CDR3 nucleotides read TGTGCCAGCCACAGGAACACTGAAGCTTTCTTT. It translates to CASHRNTEAFF.

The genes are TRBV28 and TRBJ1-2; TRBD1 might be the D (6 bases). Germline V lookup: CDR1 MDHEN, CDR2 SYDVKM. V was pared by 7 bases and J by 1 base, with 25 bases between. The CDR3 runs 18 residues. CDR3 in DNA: TGTGCCAGCACCCCTAGGCGCGGCAGGGGCGTAGTTAACTATGGCTACACCTTC. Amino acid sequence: CASTPRRGRGVVNYGYTF.

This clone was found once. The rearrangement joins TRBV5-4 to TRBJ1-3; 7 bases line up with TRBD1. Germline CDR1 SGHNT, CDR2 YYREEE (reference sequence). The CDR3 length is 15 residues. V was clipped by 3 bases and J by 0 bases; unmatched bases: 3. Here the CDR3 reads CASSWDSDSGNTIYF. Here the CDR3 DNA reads TGTGCCAGCAGCTGGGACAGTGACTCTGGAAACACCATATATTTT. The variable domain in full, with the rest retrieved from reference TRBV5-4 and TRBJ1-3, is ETGVTQSPTHLIKTRGQQVTLRCSSQSGHNTVSWYQQALGQGPQFIFQYYREEENGRGNFPPRFSGLQFPNYSSELNVNALELDDSALYLCASSWDSDSGNTIYFGEGSWLTVV.

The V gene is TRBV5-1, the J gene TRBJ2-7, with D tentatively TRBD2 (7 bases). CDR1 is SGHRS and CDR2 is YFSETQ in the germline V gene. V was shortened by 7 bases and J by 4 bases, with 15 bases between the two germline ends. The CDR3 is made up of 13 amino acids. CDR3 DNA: TGCGCCAGCCGTTCGGGGGGCGGTTACGAGCAGTACTTC. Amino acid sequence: CASRSGGGYEQYF.

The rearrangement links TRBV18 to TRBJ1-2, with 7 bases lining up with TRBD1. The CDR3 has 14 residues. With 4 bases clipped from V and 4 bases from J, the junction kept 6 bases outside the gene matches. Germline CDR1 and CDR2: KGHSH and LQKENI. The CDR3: CASSQGQRTYGYTF. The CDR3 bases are TGTGCCAGCTCACAGGGACAGAGGACCTATGGCTACACCTTC. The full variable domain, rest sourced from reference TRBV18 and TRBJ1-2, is NAGVMQNPRHLVRRRGQEARLRCSPMKGHSHVYWYRQLPEEGLKFMVYLQKENIIDESGMPKERFSAEFPKEGPSILRIQQVVRGDSAAYFCASSQGQRTYGYTFGSGTRLTVV.

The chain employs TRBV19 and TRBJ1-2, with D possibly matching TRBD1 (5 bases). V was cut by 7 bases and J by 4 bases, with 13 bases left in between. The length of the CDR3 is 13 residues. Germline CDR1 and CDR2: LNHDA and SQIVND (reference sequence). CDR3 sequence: CASIDSLGYGYTF. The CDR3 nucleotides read TGTGCCAGTATAGACAGTCTTGGCTATGGCTACACCTTC.

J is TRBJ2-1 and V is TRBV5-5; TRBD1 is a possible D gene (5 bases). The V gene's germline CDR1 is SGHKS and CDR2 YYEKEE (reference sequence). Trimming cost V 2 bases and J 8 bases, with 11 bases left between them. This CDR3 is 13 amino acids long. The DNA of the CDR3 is TGTGCCAGCAGCTTCTCAGGGCGCGATGAGCAGTTCTTC. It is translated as CASSFSGRDEQFF.

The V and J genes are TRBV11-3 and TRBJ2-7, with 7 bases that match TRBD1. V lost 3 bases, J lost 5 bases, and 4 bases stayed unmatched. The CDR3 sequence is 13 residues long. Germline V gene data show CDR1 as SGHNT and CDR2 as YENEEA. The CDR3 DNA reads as TGTGCCAGCAGCTTCACAGGGGAGAACGAGCAGTACTTC. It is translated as CASSFTGENEQYF.

The CDR3 coding sequence is TGTGCCAGCTCGCGGGACAGCCAGTCGGCCCTCCACTTT. Amino acids: CASSRDSQSALHF. The chain has TRBV18 and TRBJ1-6; 7 nucleotides match TRBD1. J gave up 14 bases and V 6 bases, and 10 bases lay outside the gene matches. The CDR3 consists of 13 residues. Germline CDR1 KGHSH, CDR2 LQKENI.

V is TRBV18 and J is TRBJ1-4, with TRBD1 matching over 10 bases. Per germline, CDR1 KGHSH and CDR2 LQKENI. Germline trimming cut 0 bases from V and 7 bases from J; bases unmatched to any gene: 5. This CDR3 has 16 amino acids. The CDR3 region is CASSPPDRGLFEKLFF. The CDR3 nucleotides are TGTGCCAGCTCACCACCTGACAGGGGGCTTTTTGAAAAACTGTTTTTT.

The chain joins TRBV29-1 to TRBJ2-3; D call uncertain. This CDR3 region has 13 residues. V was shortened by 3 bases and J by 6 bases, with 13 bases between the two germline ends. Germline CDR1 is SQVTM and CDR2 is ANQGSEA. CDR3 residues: CSVDRLVGDTQYF. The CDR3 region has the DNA TGCAGCGTTGACCGTCTAGTCGGCGATACGCAGTATTTT.

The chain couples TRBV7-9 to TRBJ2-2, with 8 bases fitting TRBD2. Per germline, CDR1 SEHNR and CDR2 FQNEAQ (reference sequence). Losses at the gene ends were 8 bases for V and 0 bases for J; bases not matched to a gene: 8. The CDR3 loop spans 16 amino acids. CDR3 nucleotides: TGTGCCAGCTTACCTCGGGGGGGACCGAACACCGGGGAGCTGTTTTTT. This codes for CASLPRGGPNTGELFF.

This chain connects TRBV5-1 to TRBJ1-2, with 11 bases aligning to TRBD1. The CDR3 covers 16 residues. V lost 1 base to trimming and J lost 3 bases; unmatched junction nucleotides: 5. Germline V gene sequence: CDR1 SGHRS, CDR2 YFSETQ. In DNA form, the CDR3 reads TGCGCCAGCAGCTTGTCCGGGACAGGGGGTTACTATGGCTACACCTTC. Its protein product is CASSLSGTGGYYGYTF.

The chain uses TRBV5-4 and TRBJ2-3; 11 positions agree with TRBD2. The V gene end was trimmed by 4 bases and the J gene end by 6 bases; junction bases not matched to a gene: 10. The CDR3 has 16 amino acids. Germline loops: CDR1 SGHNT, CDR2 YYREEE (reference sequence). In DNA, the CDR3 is TGTGCCAGCAGCAAACTACTAGCGGGGGTTGCGGATACGCAGTATTTT. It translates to CASSKLLAGVADTQYF.